Shown below are 25 T cell receptor beta chains from a single sample sequenced in a study of T cell responses to AZD1222 COVID-19 vaccine. Generated by immunoSEQ multiplex PCR, the TCRdb table keeps only in-frame clones and is missing some. The profile covers about 73,000 clones, with approximately 89% appearing a single time and about 9.6% taken by the ten largest. The specimen was peripheral blood, collected 28 days after the second AZD1222 dose. The receptors shown here come from an adult who received the AZD1222 COVID-19 vaccine.

This rearrangement joins TRBV11-2 to TRBJ2-1; TRBD2 agrees at 9 bases. CDR1 and CDR2 from the germline V gene are SGHAT and FQNNGV. There are 15 residues in the CDR3. Germline trimming cut 3 bases from V and 4 bases from J; bases unmatched to any gene: 4. CDR3 sequence: CASSFRTSDYNEQFF. For the CDR3, the DNA is TGTGCCAGCAGCTTTAGGACTAGCGATTACAATGAGCAGTTCTTC.

CDR3 amino acids: CASSLGTSGSYGTQYF. DNA of the CDR3: TGTGCCAGCAGCTTAGGGACTAGCGGGAGTTATGGGACCCAGTACTTC. The rearrangement uses TRBV7-6 and TRBJ2-5, with 13 bases aligning to TRBD2. V gave up 1 base and J gave up 7 bases; unmatched junction bases: 6. The CDR3 runs 16 residues. Germline V gene sequence: CDR1 SGHVS, CDR2 FNYEAQ. The entire variable domain, with the rest obtained from reference TRBV7-6 and TRBJ2-5, is as follows: GAGVSQSPRYKVTKRGQDVALRCDPISGHVSLYWYRQALGQGPEFLTYFNYEAQQDKSGLPNDRFSAERPEGSISTLTIQRTEQRDSAMYRCASSLGTSGSYGTQYFGPGTRLLVL.

J is TRBJ2-7 and V is TRBV7-6; 8 bases align to TRBD1. The germline gives CDR1 SGHVS, CDR2 FNYEAQ. J was trimmed by 3 bases and V by 5 bases; bases with no gene match: 12. The CDR3 contains 16 residues. CDR3 residues: CASSPNPGQDYYEQYF. DNA for the CDR3: TGTGCCAGCAGCCCAAACCCGGGACAGGACTACTACGAGCAGTACTTC.

This clone occurred once. The chain joins TRBV20-1 to TRBJ1-1; D is unresolved. V lost 3 bases to trimming and J lost 2 bases, with 16 bases between them. The CDR3 sequence is 15 residues long. Germline V gene sequence: CDR1 DFQATT, CDR2 SNEGSKA (reference sequence). CDR3 sequence reads: CSASRALSLNTEAFF. CDR3 coding DNA: TGCAGTGCTAGTAGGGCGCTGTCTCTTAACACTGAAGCTTTCTTT.

The chain uses TRBV6-6 and TRBJ2-2; D perhaps matches TRBD1 (5 bases). V lost 1 base and J 4 bases, leaving 7 bases between the germline ends. The CDR3 covers 14 residues. The V gene's germline CDR1 is MNHNY and CDR2 SVGAGI (reference sequence). The CDR3 nucleotides are TGTGCCAGCAGTTACTGGACAACCACCGGGGAGCTGTTTTTT. This gives the protein CASSYWTTTGELFF.

V gene TRBV5-1 combines with J gene TRBJ2-2; D uncertain. Deletions cut 4 bases from V and 6 bases from J, with 13 bases between. The V gene's germline CDR1 is SGHRS and CDR2 YFSETQ. This CDR3 is built from 14 residues. In nucleotides, the CDR3 is TGCGCCAGCAGCCCGCGCCCTTTGTCCGGGGAGCTGTTTTTT. Protein sequence: CASSPRPLSGELFF.

CDR3 in DNA: TGTGCCACCAGTGATTTGAGGGCTAGCGGGAATCTCGGATCCTACAATGAGCAGTTCTTC. This gives the protein CATSDLRASGNLGSYNEQFF. This chain links TRBV24-1 with TRBJ2-1, with TRBD2 matching 9 bases. Germline values: CDR1 KGHDR, CDR2 SFDVKD. The CDR3 extends over 20 amino acids. The V segment lost 0 bases and the J segment 1 base; nucleotides outside the gene matches: 12.

The chain recombines TRBV28 with TRBJ1-2; D is undetermined. Deletions cut 8 bases from V and 8 bases from J, with 3 bases between. The CDR3 covers 8 residues. Germline-derived CDR1 and CDR2 are MDHEN and SYDVKM. This chain's CDR3 is CASGGYTF. CDR3 in DNA: TGTGCCAGCGGGGGCTACACCTTC.

J is TRBJ2-2 and V is TRBV7-2; D remains ambiguous. Trimming cost V 1 base and J 5 bases, with 11 bases left between them. Germline V gene lookup returns CDR1 SGHTA and CDR2 FQGNSA. The length of the CDR3 is 15 residues. The CDR3 loop is CASSLESRVTGELFF. The CDR3 DNA reads as TGTGCCAGCAGCTTAGAGTCCCGGGTTACCGGGGAGCTGTTTTTT. Supplemented by reference TRBV7-2 and TRBJ2-2, the full variable domain reads GAGVSQSPSNKVTEKGKDVELRCDPISGHTALYWYRQSLGQGLEFLIYFQGNSAPDKSGLPSDRFSAERTGGSVSTLTIQRTQQEDSAVYLCASSLESRVTGELFFGEGSRLTVL.

This chain uses TRBV5-1 with TRBJ2-2, with D possibly matching TRBD2 (6 bases). Germline V lookup: CDR1 SGHRS, CDR2 YFSETQ. The CDR3 loop spans 15 amino acids. The V and J ends lost 0 bases and 5 bases respectively, with 11 bases between them. CDR3 bases: TGCGCCAGCAGCTTGGTATATGGGGGGACCGGGGAGCTGTTTTTT. This encodes CASSLVYGGTGELFF.

The chain couples TRBV19 to TRBJ1-1; D remains unclear. The CDR3 sequence is 12 residues long. V was clipped by 2 bases and J by 1 base, with 2 bases between them. Germline loops: CDR1 LNHDA, CDR2 SQIVND (reference sequence). The CDR3 region is CASSITNTEAFF. CDR3 bases: TGTGCCAGTAGTATAACGAACACTGAAGCTTTCTTT.

The rearrangement links TRBV19 to TRBJ1-4; D not resolved. The V gene's germline CDR1 is LNHDA and CDR2 SQIVND (reference sequence). V was cut by 2 bases and J by 5 bases, with 15 bases left in between. The CDR3 runs to 16 residues. CDR3 nucleotides: TGTGCCAGTAGTATAAGCTTATCGCCCGCGAATGAAAAACTGTTTTTT. Its translation: CASSISLSPANEKLFF.

V and J are TRBV7-9 and TRBJ2-2, with a possible D match to TRBD1 (6 bases). The CDR3 length is 15 residues. The germline V and J ends were trimmed by 5 bases and 1 base, with 11 bases remaining between them. The germline V gene has CDR1 SEHNR and CDR2 FQNEAQ (reference sequence). The CDR3 DNA reads as TGTGCCAGCAGCAGGCAGGGGAGGAACACCGGGGAGCTGTTTTTT. Translating gives CASSRQGRNTGELFF.

V usage is TRBV27 and J usage is TRBJ2-3; 10 positions agree with TRBD2. Trimming removed 5 bases from V and 5 bases from J; junction bases left unmatched: 7. Germline V gene sequence: CDR1 MNHEY, CDR2 SMNVEV (reference sequence). The CDR3 covers 15 residues. This chain's CDR3 is CASSPEGLAVDTQYF. CDR3 nucleotides: TGTGCCAGCAGTCCCGAAGGACTAGCGGTAGATACGCAGTATTTT.

The chain combines TRBV14 with TRBJ2-1; D gene ambiguous. CDR1 is SGHDN and CDR2 is FVKESK in the germline V gene. V was clipped by 6 bases and J by 10 bases, with 13 bases between them. The CDR3 extends over 12 amino acids. The CDR3 is CASSDRFREQFF. CDR3 nucleotides: TGTGCCAGCAGTGATCGTTTCCGGGAGCAGTTCTTC.

The CDR3 DNA follows: TGTGCCAGCAGCCAAGATAACAGGAAGCTTAACATTCAGTACTTC. This codes for CASSQDNRKLNIQYF. This chain connects TRBV3-1 (or the pseudogene TRBV3-2) to TRBJ2-4, with a possible D match to TRBD1 (5 bases). The CDR3 consists of 15 residues. CDR1 and CDR2 (germline): LGHDT, YNNKEL (reference sequence). V was clipped by 0 bases and J by 7 bases, with 13 bases between them.

In nucleotides, the CDR3 is TGTGCCAGCAGCCAAAACAGGAGGGATTCACCCCTCCACTTT. This gives the protein CASSQNRRDSPLHF. The chain combines TRBV14 with TRBJ1-6; TRBD1 might be the D (5 bases). Between the trimmed V and J ends, which lost 2 bases and 8 bases, there was a span of 10 bases. The CDR3 is 14 residues long. Germline values: CDR1 SGHDN, CDR2 FVKESK.

The J gene is TRBJ2-1, the V gene TRBV18; D is unresolved. CDR1 and CDR2 from the germline V gene are KGHSH and LQKENI. V lost 2 bases and J 10 bases, leaving 6 bases between the germline ends. This CDR3 contains 11 residues. CDR3 in amino acids: CASSPKEEQFF. CDR3 coding DNA: TGTGCCAGCTCACCAAAGGAAGAGCAGTTCTTC.

The chain has TRBV9 and TRBJ2-1; perhaps TRBD1 as D (5 bases). This CDR3 is 15 amino acids long. V lost 2 bases to trimming and J lost 9 bases, with 18 bases between them. The germline V gene has CDR1 SGDLS and CDR2 YYNGEE. CDR3 nucleotides: TGTGCCAGCAGCGTGGGGCATCTCATATTCGGTGAGCAGTTCTTC. Protein sequence: CASSVGHLIFGEQFF.

The rearrangement uses TRBV30 and TRBJ1-2, with D tentatively TRBD1 (6 bases). The CDR3 is 12 residues long. From germline, CDR1 is GTSNPN and CDR2 SVGIG (reference sequence). Trimming cost V 2 bases and J 7 bases, with 11 bases left between them. The CDR3 DNA sequence: TGTGCCTGGAGTCACAGGGCGGGTGGCTACACCTTC. The encoded protein is CAWSHRAGGYTF.

V and J are TRBV7-2 and TRBJ1-1, with D perhaps TRBD1 (5 bases). There are 16 residues in the CDR3. V shed 1 base and J shed 4 bases, with 16 bases lying between them. Germline assignment: CDR1 SGHTA and CDR2 FQGNSA. Written as DNA, the CDR3 is TGTGCCAGCAGCTTAGTGTTGTGGCGGCAGGGCACTGAAGCTTTCTTT. Translating gives CASSLVLWRQGTEAFF.

The chain joins TRBV19 to TRBJ1-4; no definite D call. V lost 0 bases to trimming and J lost 0 bases, with 5 bases between them. The germline gives CDR1 LNHDA, CDR2 SQIVND (reference sequence). The CDR3 extends over 15 amino acids. CDR3 sequence: CASSIDGATNEKLFF. CDR3 nucleotide sequence: TGTGCCAGTAGTATAGATGGGGCAACTAATGAAAAACTGTTTTTT.

V usage is TRBV6-5 and J usage is TRBJ1-6, with D perhaps TRBD1 (6 bases). The CDR3 runs 15 residues. V lost 8 bases and J 9 bases, leaving 20 bases between the germline ends. The germline gives CDR1 MNHEY, CDR2 SVGAGI. CDR3 in amino acids: CASRRNRASGSPLHF. The CDR3 bases are TGTGCCAGCCGAAGGAACAGGGCCTCGGGTTCACCCCTCCACTTT.

The CDR3 region is CASRGVLAEAFF. The CDR3 DNA follows: TGTGCCAGCAGGGGGGTCCTCGCTGAAGCTTTCTTT. The chain employs TRBV6-5 and TRBJ1-1, with a weak D call TRBD1 (5 bases). CDR1 MNHEY and CDR2 SVGAGI come from the germline V gene. There are 12 residues in the CDR3. V was cut by 6 bases and J by 6 bases, with 11 bases left in between.

The table lists this clone with a few counts. The chain recombines TRBV11-3 with TRBJ1-1; tentatively, D is TRBD1 (5 bases). V lost 0 bases, J lost 11 bases, and 13 bases lay in between. The CDR3 loop spans 13 amino acids. The germline V gene has CDR1 SGHNT and CDR2 YENEEA. The CDR3 protein is CASSLEGRIQAFF. CDR3 DNA: TGTGCCAGCAGCTTAGAGGGGCGGATTCAGGCTTTCTTT.